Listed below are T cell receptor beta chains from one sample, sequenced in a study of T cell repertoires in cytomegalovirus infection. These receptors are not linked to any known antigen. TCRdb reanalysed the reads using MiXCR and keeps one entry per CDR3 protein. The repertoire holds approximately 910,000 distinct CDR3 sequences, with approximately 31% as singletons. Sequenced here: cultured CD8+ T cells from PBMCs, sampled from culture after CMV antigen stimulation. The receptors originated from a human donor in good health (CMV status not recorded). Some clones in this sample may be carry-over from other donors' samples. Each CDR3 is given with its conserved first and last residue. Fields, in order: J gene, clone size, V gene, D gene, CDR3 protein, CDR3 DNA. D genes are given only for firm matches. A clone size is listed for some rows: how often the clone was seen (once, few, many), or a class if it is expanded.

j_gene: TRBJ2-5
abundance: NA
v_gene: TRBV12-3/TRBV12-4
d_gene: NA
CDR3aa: CASSFRPRGETQYF
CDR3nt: TGTGCCAGCAGTTTTAGACCTAGAGGGGAGACCCAGTACTTC

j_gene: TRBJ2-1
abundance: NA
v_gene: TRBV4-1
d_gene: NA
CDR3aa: CASSQEALNEQFF
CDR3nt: TGTGCCAGCAGCCAAGAGGCCCTCAATGAGCAGTTCTTC

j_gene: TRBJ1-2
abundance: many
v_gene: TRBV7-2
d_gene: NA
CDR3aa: CASSLRDPSHYGYTF
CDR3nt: TGTGCCAGCAGCCTAAGGGACCCCAGCCACTATGGCTACACCTTC

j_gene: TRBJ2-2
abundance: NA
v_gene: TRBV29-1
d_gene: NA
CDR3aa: CSVVGSTGELFF
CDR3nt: TGCAGCGTTGTAGGGTCCACCGGGGAGCTGTTTTTT

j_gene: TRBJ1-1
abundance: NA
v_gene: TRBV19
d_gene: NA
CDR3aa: CASSIGGPSTEAFF
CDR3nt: TGTGCCAGTAGTATAGGGGGTCCATCCACTGAAGCTTTCTTT

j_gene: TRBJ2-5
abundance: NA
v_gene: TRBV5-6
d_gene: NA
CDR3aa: CASSLLVGADVGQETQYF
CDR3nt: TGTGCCAGCAGCTTGTTAGTTGGGGCGGATGTCGGCCAAGAGACCCAGTACTTC

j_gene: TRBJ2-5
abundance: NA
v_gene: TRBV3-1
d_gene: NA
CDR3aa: CASSQDGGGPETQYF
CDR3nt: TGTGCCAGCAGCCAAGATGGAGGGGGGCCTGAGACCCAGTACTTC

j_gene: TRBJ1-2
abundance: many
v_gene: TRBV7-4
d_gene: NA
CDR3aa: CASSLAGHVNANYGYTF
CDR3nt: TGTGCCAGCAGCTTGGCGGGACATGTTAATGCTAACTATGGCTACACCTTC

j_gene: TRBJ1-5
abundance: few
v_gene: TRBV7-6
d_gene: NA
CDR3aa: CASSGEEGFGYSNQPQHF
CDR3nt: TGTGCCAGCAGCGGGGAAGAGGGTTTTGGATATAGCAATCAGCCCCAGCATTTT

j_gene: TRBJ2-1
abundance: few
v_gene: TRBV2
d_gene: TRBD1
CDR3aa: CANSRDRGPYNEQFF
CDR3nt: TGTGCCAACTCTAGGGACAGGGGGCCCTACAATGAGCAGTTCTTC

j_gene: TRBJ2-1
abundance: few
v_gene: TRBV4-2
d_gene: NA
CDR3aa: CASSQERDFFYEQFF
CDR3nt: TGTGCCAGCAGCCAAGAAAGGGACTTTTTCTATGAGCAGTTCTTC

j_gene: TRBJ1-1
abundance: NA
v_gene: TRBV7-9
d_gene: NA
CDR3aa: CASSLYDMNTEAFF
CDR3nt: TGTGCCAGCAGCTTATATGACATGAACACTGAAGCTTTCTTT

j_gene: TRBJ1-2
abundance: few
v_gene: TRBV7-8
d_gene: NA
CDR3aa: CASSPGPTHYYGYTF
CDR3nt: TGTGCCAGCAGCCCTGGACCGACTCACTACTATGGCTACACCTTC

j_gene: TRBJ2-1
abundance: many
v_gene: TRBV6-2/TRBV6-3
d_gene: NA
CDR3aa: CASSYPYRGRGSNEQFF
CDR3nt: TGTGCCAGCAGTTACCCCTACCGAGGCCGGGGAAGCAATGAGCAGTTCTTC

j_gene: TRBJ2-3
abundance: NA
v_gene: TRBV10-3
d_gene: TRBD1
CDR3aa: CAISVDRGSSTDTQYF
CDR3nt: TGTGCCATCAGTGTTGACAGGGGATCTAGCACAGATACGCAGTATTTT

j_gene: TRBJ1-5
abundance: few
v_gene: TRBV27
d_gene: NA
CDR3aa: CASSLTGYNQPQHF
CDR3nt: TGTGCCAGCAGTTTAACAGGTTACAATCAGCCCCAGCATTTT

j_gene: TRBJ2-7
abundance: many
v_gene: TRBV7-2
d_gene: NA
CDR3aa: CASSPRTAAYEQYF
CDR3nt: TGTGCCAGCAGCCCCCGGACAGCAGCCTACGAGCAGTACTTC

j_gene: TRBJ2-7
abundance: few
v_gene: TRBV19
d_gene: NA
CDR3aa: CASSGGPHEQYF
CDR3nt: TGTGCCAGTAGCGGTGGACCCCACGAGCAGTACTTC

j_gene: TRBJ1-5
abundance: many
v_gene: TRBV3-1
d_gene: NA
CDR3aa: CASSQVAGQPQHF
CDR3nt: TGTGCCAGCAGCCAAGTTGCCGGGCAGCCCCAGCATTTT

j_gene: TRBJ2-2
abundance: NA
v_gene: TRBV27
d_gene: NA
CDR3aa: CASSFWGVRNTGELFF
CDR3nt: TGTGCCAGCAGTTTTTGGGGGGTGCGAAACACCGGGGAGCTGTTTTTT

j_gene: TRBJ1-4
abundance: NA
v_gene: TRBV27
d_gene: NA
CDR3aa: CASSSGTGLVGEKLFF
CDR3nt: TGTGCCAGCAGTTCAGGTACAGGGCTGGTTGGTGAAAAACTGTTTTTT

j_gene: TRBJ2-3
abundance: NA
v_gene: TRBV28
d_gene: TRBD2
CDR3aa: CATLSGGASTDTQYF
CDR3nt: TGTGCCACCTTAAGCGGGGGGGCTAGCACAGATACGCAGTATTTT

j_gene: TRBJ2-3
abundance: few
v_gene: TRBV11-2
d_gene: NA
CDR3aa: CASRRADTQYF
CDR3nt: TGTGCCAGCCGCCGGGCGGATACGCAGTATTTT

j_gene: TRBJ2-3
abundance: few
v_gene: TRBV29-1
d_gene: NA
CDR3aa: CSVEPEDMDTQYF
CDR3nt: TGCAGCGTTGAACCCGAGGATATGGATACGCAGTATTTT

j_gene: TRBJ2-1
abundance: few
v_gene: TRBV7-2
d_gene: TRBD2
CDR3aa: CASSFRLGGDYNEQFF
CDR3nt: TGTGCCAGCAGCTTCAGACTCGGGGGGGACTACAATGAGCAGTTCTTC

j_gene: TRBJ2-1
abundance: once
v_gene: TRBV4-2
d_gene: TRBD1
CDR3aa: CASSQRGQGAYNEQFF
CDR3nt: TGTGCCAGCAGCCAACGGGGACAGGGGGCGTACAATGAGCAGTTCTTC

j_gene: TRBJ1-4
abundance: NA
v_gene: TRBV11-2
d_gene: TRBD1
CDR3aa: CASSLWRTGYNEKLFF
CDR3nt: TGTGCCAGCAGCTTATGGCGGACAGGGTATAATGAAAAACTGTTTTTT

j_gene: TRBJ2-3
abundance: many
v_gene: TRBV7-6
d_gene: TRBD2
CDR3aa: CASIPGLAGADTQYF
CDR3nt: TGTGCCAGCATCCCGGGACTAGCGGGGGCAGATACGCAGTATTTT

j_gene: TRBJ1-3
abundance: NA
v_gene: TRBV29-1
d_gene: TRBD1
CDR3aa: CGVWLQGARNTIYF
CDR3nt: TGCGGCGTTTGGTTACAGGGGGCTCGAAACACCATATATTTT

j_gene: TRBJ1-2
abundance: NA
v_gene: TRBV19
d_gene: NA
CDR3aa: CASKLGGYTF
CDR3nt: TGTGCCAGTAAGCTAGGTGGCTACACCTTC

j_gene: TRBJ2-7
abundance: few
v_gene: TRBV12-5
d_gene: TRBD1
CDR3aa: CASGQTGGNYEQYF
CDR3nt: TGTGCTAGTGGTCAGACAGGGGGGAATTACGAGCAGTACTTC

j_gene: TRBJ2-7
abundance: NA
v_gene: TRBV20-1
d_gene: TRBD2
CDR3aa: CSARGEGYYEQYF
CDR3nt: TGCAGTGCTAGGGGGGAGGGGTACTACGAGCAGTACTTC

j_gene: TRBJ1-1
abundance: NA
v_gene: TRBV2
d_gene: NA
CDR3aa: CASSLSAWGMNTEAFF
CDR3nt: TGTGCCAGCAGTTTGTCAGCATGGGGGATGAACACTGAAGCTTTCTTT

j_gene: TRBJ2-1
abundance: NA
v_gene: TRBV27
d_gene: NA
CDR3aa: CASSLYGAEGPNNEQFF
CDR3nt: TGTGCCAGCAGTTTATATGGGGCGGAGGGTCCAAACAATGAGCAGTTCTTC

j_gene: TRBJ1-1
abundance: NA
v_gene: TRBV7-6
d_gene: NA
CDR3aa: CASSDFGGYGTEAFF
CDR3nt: TGTGCCAGCAGCGATTTCGGGGGTTACGGCACTGAAGCTTTCTTT

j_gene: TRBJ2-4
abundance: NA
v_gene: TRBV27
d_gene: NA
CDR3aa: CASSLNGEAKNIQYF
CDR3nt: TGTGCCAGCAGTTTGAACGGGGAAGCCAAAAACATTCAGTACTTC

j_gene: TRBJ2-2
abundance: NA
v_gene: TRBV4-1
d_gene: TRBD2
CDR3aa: CANSLTGGGGTGELFF
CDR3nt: TGCGCCAACAGCCTCACGGGAGGGGGGGGCACCGGGGAGCTGTTTTTT

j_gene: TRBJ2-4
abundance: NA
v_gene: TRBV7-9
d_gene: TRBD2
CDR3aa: CASSVGGVAKNIQYF
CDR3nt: TGTGCCAGCAGCGTGGGAGGGGTAGCCAAAAACATTCAGTACTTC

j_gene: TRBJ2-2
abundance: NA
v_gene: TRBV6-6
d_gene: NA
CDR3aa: CASSYGTVKTGELFF
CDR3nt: TGTGCCAGCAGTTACGGAACCGTGAAAACCGGGGAGCTGTTTTTT

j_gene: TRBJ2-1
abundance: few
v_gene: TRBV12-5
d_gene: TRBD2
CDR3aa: CASGFTLGGGEYNEQFF
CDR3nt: TGTGCTAGTGGTTTTACTTTAGGCGGGGGGGAATACAATGAGCAGTTCTTC

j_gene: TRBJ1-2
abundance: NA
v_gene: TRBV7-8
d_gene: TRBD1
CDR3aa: CANSPSSNRGFHYGYTF
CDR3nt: TGTGCCAACAGCCCCAGCTCTAACAGGGGGTTTCACTATGGCTACACCTTC

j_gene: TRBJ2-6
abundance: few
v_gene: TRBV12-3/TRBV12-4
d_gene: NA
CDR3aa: CASSPPGLMTSGANVLTF
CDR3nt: TGTGCCAGCAGTCCCCCGGGCCTAATGACATCTGGGGCCAACGTCCTGACTTTC

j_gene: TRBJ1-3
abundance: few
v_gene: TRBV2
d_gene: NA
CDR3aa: CASSDRGLSGNTIYF
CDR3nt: TGTGCCAGCAGTGATCGGGGTCTTTCAGGAAACACCATATATTTT

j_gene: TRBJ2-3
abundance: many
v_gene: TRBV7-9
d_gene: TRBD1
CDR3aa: CASSLEPRQGRTDTQYF
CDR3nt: TGTGCCAGCAGCTTAGAACCCCGACAGGGGAGGACAGATACGCAGTATTTT

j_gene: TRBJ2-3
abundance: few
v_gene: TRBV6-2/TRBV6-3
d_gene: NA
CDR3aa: CASSSMYTDTQYF
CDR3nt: TGTGCCAGCAGTTCGATGTACACAGATACGCAGTATTTT

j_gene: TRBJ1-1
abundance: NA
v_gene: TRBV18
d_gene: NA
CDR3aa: CTSSPPRGTEAFF
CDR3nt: TGTACCAGCTCACCACCGAGAGGGACTGAAGCTTTCTTT

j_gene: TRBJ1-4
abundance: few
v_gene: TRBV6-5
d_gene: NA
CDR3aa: CATGGAPNEKLFF
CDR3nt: TGTGCCACCGGGGGGGCTCCTAATGAAAAACTGTTTTTT

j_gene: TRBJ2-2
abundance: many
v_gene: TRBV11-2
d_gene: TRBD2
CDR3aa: CASSLAAGGGAEAGELFF
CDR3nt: TGTGCCAGCAGCTTAGCGGCCGGCGGGGGGGCCGAAGCCGGGGAGCTGTTTTTT

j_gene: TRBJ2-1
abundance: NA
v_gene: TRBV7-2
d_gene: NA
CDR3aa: CASSLRGATEQFF
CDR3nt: TGTGCCAGCAGCTTACGGGGGGCTACTGAGCAGTTCTTC

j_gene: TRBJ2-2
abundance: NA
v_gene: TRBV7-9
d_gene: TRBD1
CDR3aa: CAIPTGWELFF
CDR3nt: TGTGCCATCCCGACAGGGTGGGAGCTGTTTTTT

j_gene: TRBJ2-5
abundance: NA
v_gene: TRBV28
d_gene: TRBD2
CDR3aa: CASHPGLAGQETQYF
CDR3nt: TGTGCCAGCCACCCGGGACTAGCGGGACAAGAGACCCAGTACTTC

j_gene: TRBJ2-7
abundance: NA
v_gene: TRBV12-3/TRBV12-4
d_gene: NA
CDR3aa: CASSTPFGTTSYEQYF
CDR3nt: TGTGCCAGCAGTACACCGTTTGGGACCACATCCTACGAGCAGTACTTC

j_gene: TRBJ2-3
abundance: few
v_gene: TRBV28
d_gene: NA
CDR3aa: CASSLDSRTTDTQYF
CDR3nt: TGTGCCAGCAGTTTGGACAGCCGAACCACAGATACGCAGTATTTT

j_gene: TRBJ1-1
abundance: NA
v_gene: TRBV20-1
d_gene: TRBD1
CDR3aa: CSAEGGAYTEAFF
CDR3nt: TGCAGTGCTGAAGGGGGCGCGTACACTGAAGCTTTCTTT

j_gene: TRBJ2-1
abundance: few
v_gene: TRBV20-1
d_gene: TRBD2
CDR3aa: CSARDLVGTSGGNSYNEQFF
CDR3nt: TGCAGTGCTAGAGACCTTGTGGGGACTAGCGGGGGGAACTCCTACAATGAGCAGTTCTTC

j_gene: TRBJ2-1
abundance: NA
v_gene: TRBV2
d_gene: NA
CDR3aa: CARVGAKGEQFF
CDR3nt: TGTGCCCGGGTTGGAGCTAAGGGTGAGCAGTTCTTC

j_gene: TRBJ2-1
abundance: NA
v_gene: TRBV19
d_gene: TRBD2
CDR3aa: CASSRQIAGASEQFF
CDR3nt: TGTGCCAGTAGCCGTCAGATAGCGGGGGCGAGTGAGCAGTTCTTC

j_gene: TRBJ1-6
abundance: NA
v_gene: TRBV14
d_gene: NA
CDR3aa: CASSQDYYNSPLHF
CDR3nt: TGTGCCAGCAGCCAGGATTACTACAATTCACCCCTCCACTTT

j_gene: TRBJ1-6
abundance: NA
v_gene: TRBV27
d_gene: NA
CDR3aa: CASSSVDSYNSPLHF
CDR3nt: TGTGCCAGCAGTTCCGTCGACAGCTATAATTCACCCCTCCACTTT

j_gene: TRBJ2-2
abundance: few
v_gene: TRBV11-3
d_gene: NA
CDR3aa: CASSLEASNTGELFF
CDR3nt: TGTGCCAGCAGCTTAGAGGCATCGAACACCGGGGAGCTGTTTTTT